The sequence of this T cell receptor beta chain was determined in a study of cytotoxic CD8 clonotypes in ibrutinib-treated CLL. Overall study context: After median roughly 68 months, approximately 14 stayed in remission, approximately twelve progressed; responses approximately 24 partial, 2 complete.

Germline CDR1 GTSNPN, CDR2 SVGIG (reference sequence). This CDR3 is built from 16 residues. With 4 bases removed from V and 2 bases from J, the gap between germline ends came to 18 bases. Some clones are missing from TCRdb's copy, which holds only in-frame ones; the method was immunoSEQ multiplex PCR. The repertoire holds around 310,000 clones, with almost 80% as singletons. The rearrangement uses TRBV30 and TRBJ1-3, with D possibly being TRBD1 (5 bases). The receptor was derived from a human donor with chronic lymphocytic leukemia. This specimen was PBMCs, taken before ibrutinib treatment. The CDR3 region has the DNA TGTGCCTGGACACGACGGGGGGTTTACCCTGGAAACACCATATATTTT. Translating gives CAWTRRGVYPGNTIYF. Full variable domain (rest looked up from reference TRBV30 and TRBJ1-3): SQTIHQWPATLVQPVGSPLSLECTVEGTSNPNLYWYRQAAGRGLQLLFYSVGIGQISSEVPQNLSASRPQDRQFILSSKKLLLSDSGFYLCAWTRRGVYPGNTIYFGEGSWLTVV.